This T cell receptor beta chain is drawn from a study of blood T cell repertoires in COVID-19. Study at large: COVID-19 samples, acute and convalescent, were from the United States, Italy and Spain.

Method: immunoSEQ multiplex PCR; TCRdb's copy keeps in-frame clones and lacks some. This table has fewer than 400,000 clones, approximately 89% appearing once. Unmatched junction bases numbered 7, after V lost 5 bases and J lost 2 bases. From germline, CDR1 is SEHNR and CDR2 FQNEAQ (reference sequence). The CDR3 is 16 residues long. Specimen: PBMCs or T cells enriched from blood (not recorded which). This sequence joins TRBV7-9 and TRBJ2-7; 12 bases align to TRBD2. The clonotype originates from a woman aged 25 to 39 who had recovered from COVID-19. In DNA, the CDR3 is TGTGCCAGCAGCACTCCTACTAGCGGGAGGACCTACGAGCAGTACTTC. Its translation is CASSTPTSGRTYEQYF.